The rows below give T cell receptor beta chains drawn from one sample of a study of blood T cell repertoires in COVID-19. The data were produced by immunoSEQ multiplex PCR, yet TCRdb's version contains in-frame clones alone and is incomplete. The repertoire holds roughly 380,000 clones, with 89% as singletons. Sequenced input: peripheral blood. Receptors were obtained from a woman between 40 and 55 years old with COVID-19, enrolled during active disease. Each CDR3 is given with its conserved first and last residue. Fields, in order: D gene, V gene, J gene, clone size, CDR3 DNA, CDR3 protein. D genes are given only for firm matches. For some rows the clone size is stated as once, few or many, or as a class when expanded; others skip it.

>.|TRBV5-4|TRBJ1-1|once
TGTGCCAGCAGCTTTGAGGGCTTGAACACTGAAGCTTTCTTT
CASSFEGLNTEAFF
>.|TRBV30|TRBJ2-1|.
TGTGCCTGGAGTCGTACCGACAGGTACAATGAGCAGTTCTTC
CAWSRTDRYNEQFF
>TRBD1|TRBV18|TRBJ1-5|.
TGTGCCAGCTCATCGAGACAGGGAGGCAATCAGCCCCAGCATTTT
CASSSRQGGNQPQHF
>TRBD1|TRBV5-1|TRBJ1-5|.
TGCGCCAGCAGTTTGTTGGGGACAGGCCAGCCCCAGCATTTT
CASSLLGTGQPQHF
>.|TRBV18|TRBJ1-2|.
TGTGCCAGCTCCCCAAGAGGAGCGGATGGCTACACCTTC
CASSPRGADGYTF
>TRBD2|TRBV7-3|TRBJ2-1|once
TGTGCCAGCAGTTTTACTACTAGCGGGTACAATGAGCAGTTCTTC
CASSFTTSGYNEQFF
>TRBD2|TRBV7-8|TRBJ2-7|.
TGTGCCAGCAGCCGAGCGGGGGGCTCCTACGAGCAGTACTTC
CASSRAGGSYEQYF
>.|TRBV18|TRBJ1-5|.
TGTGCCAGCTCACTCACAGGGTCCAATCAGCCCCAGCATTTT
CASSLTGSNQPQHF
>.|TRBV18|TRBJ1-2|.
TGTGCCAGCTCACCACCATCCGCCAGGGCGGATCTTGGCTACACCTTC
CASSPPSARADLGYTF
>.|TRBV5-1|TRBJ2-5|.
TGCGCCAGCAGCTTGTCCGTAGGGACAACTCAAGAGACCCAGTACTTC
CASSLSVGTTQETQYF
>.|TRBV12-3/TRBV12-4|TRBJ1-3|.
TGTGCCAGCAGTTTTTCTATAGGAAACACCATATATTTT
CASSFSIGNTIYF
>TRBD1|TRBV5-6|TRBJ1-2|.
TGTGCCAGCAGCTTGGCGGGACAGGGGGGCGGTGGCTACACCTTC
CASSLAGQGGGGYTF
>.|TRBV7-9|TRBJ1-1|.
TGTGCCAGCAGGTCGGGGATGAACACTGAAGCTTTCTTT
CASRSGMNTEAFF